This T cell receptor beta chain was retrieved from a study of shared clonotypes between healthy human individuals. Trimming pared 5 bases from V and 3 bases from J, leaving 14 bases between. CDR3 length: 15 residues. Germline CDR1 is SGHTA and CDR2 is FQGNSA. Genomic DNA of each subset was evenly split across several immunoSEQ plates. The table came from immunoSEQ multiplex PCR; TCRdb's copy has only in-frame clones and leaves some out. Counted here are over a million clones, around 78% occurring once; the ten biggest clones make up roughly 0.57%. Donors were healthy HIV-negative adults without recently reported acute infections or vaccinations.

The chain carries TRBV7-2 and TRBJ2-1; D is unresolved. The sequenced sample consisted of memory CD4+ T cells from PBMCs. As to subset: CD45RA-negative fraction. The clonotype comes from a man younger than 35 in good health. Some clones in this sample may be carry-over from other donors' samples. The CDR3 loop reads CASSQDRARYNEQFF. The CDR3 region has the DNA TGTGCCAGCAGCCAAGATCGGGCCCGCTACAATGAGCAGTTCTTC.